This note documents a single T cell receptor beta chain sequence. These data come from a study of blood T cells in healthy people across ages. PCR was performed a second time for about 6 to 12 cycles using a sample-barcoded 5' primer and a J-beta primer mix. TCRdb processed the 5' RACE reads anew with MiXCR; each CDR3 protein has one entry. The sample contains hundreds of thousands of distinct CDR3 sequences, more than 55% of which appear only once. The length of the CDR3 is 14 residues. Germline CDR1 reads SGHRS; CDR2 reads YFSETQ. The sequenced sample was blood. The TCR originated in a man aged 40-50 years in good health. The V call is TRBV5-1, the J call TRBJ2-7; 9 nucleotides match TRBD1. The J call may be wrong; the DNA end is better matched by TRBJ2-5. CDR3 nucleotide sequence: TGCGCCAGCAGACTACCCGACAGGGGGGAGACCCAGTACTTC. This gives the protein CASRLPDRGETQYF.